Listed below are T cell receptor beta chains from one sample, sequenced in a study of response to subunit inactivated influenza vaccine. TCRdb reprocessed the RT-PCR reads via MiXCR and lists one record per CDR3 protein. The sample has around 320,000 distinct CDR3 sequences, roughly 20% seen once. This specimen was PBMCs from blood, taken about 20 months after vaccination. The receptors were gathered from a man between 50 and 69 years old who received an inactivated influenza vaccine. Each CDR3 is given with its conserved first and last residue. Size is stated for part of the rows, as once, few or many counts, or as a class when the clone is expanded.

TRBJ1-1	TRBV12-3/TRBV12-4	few	CASSFIATANTEAFF
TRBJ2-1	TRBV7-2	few	CASSLRTGRTYNEQFF
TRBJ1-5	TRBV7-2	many	CASSWADRGDNQPQHF
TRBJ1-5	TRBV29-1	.	CSVVDGTANQPQHF
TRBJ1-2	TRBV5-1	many	CASSLEQGADFAEGYTF
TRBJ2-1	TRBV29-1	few	CSVVRTGVTGEQFF
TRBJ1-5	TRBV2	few	CASRVTGGNQPQHF
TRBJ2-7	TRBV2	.	CASSEQGNEQYF
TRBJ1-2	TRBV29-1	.	CSVPGTGDGYTF
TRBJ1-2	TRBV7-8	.	CASSSRDRGRGYTF
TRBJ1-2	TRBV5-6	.	CASSSKTGLYTF
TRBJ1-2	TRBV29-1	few	CSAMNRANYGYTF
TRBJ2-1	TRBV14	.	CASSHTGPYRYNEQFF
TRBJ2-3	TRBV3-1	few	CASSQDLRDTQYF
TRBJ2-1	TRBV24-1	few	CATSDPGPQNHNEQFF
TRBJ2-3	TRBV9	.	CASSVGSHTDTQYF
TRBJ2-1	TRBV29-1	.	CSVEGRELPRSQFF
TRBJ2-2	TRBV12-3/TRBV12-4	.	CASSGQGGTGELFF
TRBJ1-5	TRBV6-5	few	CASSYVGNSNQPQHF
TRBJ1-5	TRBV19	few	CASSMRTGLRSNQPQHF
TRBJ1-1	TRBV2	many	CASSANTEAFF
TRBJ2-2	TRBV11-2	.	CASSFRGTLNTGELFF
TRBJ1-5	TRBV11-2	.	CASSLEGRVVPFYSNQPQHF
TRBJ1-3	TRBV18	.	CASSLRQDRSRNTIYF
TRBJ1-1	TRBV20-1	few	CRRGGQFEAFF
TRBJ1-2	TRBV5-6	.	CASNRDSYGYTF
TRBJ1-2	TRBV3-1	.	CASSQGGQSYTF
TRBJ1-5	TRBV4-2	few	CASSQDSGYSNQPQHF
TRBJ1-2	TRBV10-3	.	CAISKTGTDANYGYTF
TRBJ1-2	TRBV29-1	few	CSVGEDRVYGYTF
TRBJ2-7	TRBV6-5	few	CASSYGGLASEQYF
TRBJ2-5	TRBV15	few	CATSRTTTDTRVTQYF
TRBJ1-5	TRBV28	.	CASSPLGADNQPQHF
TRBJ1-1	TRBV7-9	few	CASSFQQGIGNTEAFF
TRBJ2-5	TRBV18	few	CASSPLGQGETQYF
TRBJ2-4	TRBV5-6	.	CASSSWTDLRGNIQYF
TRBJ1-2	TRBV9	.	CASSVETASGVGYTF
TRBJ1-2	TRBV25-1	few	CATQGGYTF
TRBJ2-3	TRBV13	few	CASSLGAPQVTDTQYF
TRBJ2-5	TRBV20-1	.	CSAPYLQETQYF
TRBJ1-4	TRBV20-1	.	CSAPERRGAEKLFF
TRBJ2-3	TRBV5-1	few	CASSPTAGVGTDTQYF
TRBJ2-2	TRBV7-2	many	CASSPTSGANTGELFF
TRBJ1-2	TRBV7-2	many	CASSPLNKNNYGYTF
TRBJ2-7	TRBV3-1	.	CASSHSERAYEQYF
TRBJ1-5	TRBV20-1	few	CSALGQYNQPQHF
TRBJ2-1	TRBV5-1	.	CASSWRDGMSSYNEQFF
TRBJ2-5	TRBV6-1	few	CASSVGAGLETQYF
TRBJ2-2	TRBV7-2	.	CASSPGGVALDTGELFF